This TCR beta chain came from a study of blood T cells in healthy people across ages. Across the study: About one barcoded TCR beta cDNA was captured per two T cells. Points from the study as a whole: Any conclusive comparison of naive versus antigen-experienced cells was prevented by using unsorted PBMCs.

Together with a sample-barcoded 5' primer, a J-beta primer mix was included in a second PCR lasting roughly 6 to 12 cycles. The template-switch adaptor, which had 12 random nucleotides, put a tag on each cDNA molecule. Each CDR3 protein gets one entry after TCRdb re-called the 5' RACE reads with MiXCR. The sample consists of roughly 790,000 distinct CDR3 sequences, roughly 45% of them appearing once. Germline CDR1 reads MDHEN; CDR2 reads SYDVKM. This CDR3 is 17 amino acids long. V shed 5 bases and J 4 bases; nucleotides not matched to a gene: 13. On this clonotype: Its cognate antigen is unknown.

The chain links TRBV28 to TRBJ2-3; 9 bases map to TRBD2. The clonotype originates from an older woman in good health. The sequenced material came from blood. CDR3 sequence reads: CASSPWTSESLADTQYF. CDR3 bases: TGTGCCAGCAGTCCTTGGACTAGCGAGAGTTTGGCAGATACGCAGTATTTT.